One and the same sample provided the 11 T cell receptor beta chains below, sequenced in a study of T-cell reconstitution after alpha-beta-depleted transplantation in children. A library of TCRbeta sequences, prepared with unique molecular identifiers, was generated. TCRdb recomputed calls from the PCR reads with MiXCR, one row per CDR3 protein. Of some 830,000 distinct CDR3 sequences listed, under 20% are singletons. This specimen consisted of PBMCs, mostly from graft donor cells, obtained 360 days after TCRalphabeta/CD19-depleted stem cell transplant. These receptor sequences come from a male patient younger than 18 who had a stem cell transplant for acute lymphoblastic leukemia, so the T cells may come from the graft donor.

This clonotype appeared a few times. The chain couples TRBV4-1 to TRBJ2-7; D tentatively fits TRBD1 or TRBD2 (5 bases each). CDR1 MGHRA and CDR2 YSYEKL come from the germline V gene. Between the trimmed V and J ends, which lost 1 base and 0 bases, there was a span of 16 bases. The CDR3 contains 17 residues. CDR3 residues: CASSQGGESDSSYEQYF. CDR3 nucleotides: TGCGCCAGCAGCCAAGGAGGGGAATCAGACAGCTCCTACGAGCAGTACTTC.

This clonotype has at least ten counts. The chain links TRBV5-1 to TRBJ2-4, with D maybe TRBD2 (5 bases). V dropped 0 bases and J dropped 3 bases, with 13 bases sitting between them. The CDR3 loop spans 16 amino acids. Per the germline V gene, CDR1 is SGHRS and CDR2 is YFSETQ. CDR3: CASSLGREYGKNIQYF. CDR3 nucleotides: TGCGCCAGCAGCTTGGGAAGGGAGTATGGCAAAAACATTCAGTACTTC.

This rearrangement joins TRBV5-1 to TRBJ2-7; TRBD1 might be the D (5 bases). The V and J ends lost 0 bases and 6 bases respectively, with 16 bases between them. The CDR3 runs to 15 residues. CDR1 and CDR2 from the germline V gene are SGHRS and YFSETQ. CDR3 nucleotide sequence: TGCGCCAGCAGCTTGGAAAACCAATGGGGCGGCGAGCAGTACTTC. Amino acids: CASSLENQWGGEQYF. Full variable domain (rest looked up from reference TRBV5-1 and TRBJ2-7): KAGVTQTPRYLIKTRGQQVTLSCSPISGHRSVSWYQQTPGQGLQFLFEYFSETQRNKGNFPGRFSGRQFSNSRSEMNVSTLELGDSALYLCASSLENQWGGEQYFGPGTRLTVT.

The chain carries TRBV11-1 and TRBJ2-5, with 7 nucleotides matching TRBD2. Germline values: CDR1 SGHAT, CDR2 FQDESV (reference sequence). After removal of 0 bases from V and 3 bases from J, the junction contained 7 bases not matched to a gene. The CDR3 is 16 residues long. The CDR3 coding sequence is TGTGCCAGCAGCTTAGCGGGAGGGCCGTCTAAAGAGACCCAGTACTTC. Translating it yields CASSLAGGPSKETQYF.

This clonotype came up many times. The chain carries TRBV4-1 and TRBJ1-1, with D uncertain. Looked up from germline, CDR1 is MGHRA and CDR2 is YSYEKL. With 0 bases removed from V and 3 bases from J, the gap between germline ends came to 11 bases. The CDR3 length is 15 residues. The CDR3 protein is CASSQDKSVYTEAFF. For the CDR3, the DNA is TGCGCCAGCAGCCAAGATAAATCCGTTTACACTGAAGCTTTCTTT.

The rearrangement uses TRBV5-1 and TRBJ2-2; D is uncertain. CDR1 SGHRS and CDR2 YFSETQ come from the germline V gene. This CDR3 region has 16 residues. The V end lost 6 bases, the J end lost 8 bases, and 23 bases lay between the germline ends. In nucleotides, the CDR3 is TGCGCCAGCAAACGCCTTGACTCTCCTACTAAGGGGGAGCTGTTTTTT. It is translated as CASKRLDSPTKGELFF.

The gene calls are TRBV5-1 and TRBJ2-3; TRBD1 matches at 7 bases. Germline trimming cut 3 bases from V and 6 bases from J; bases unmatched to any gene: 13. The CDR3 extends over 16 amino acids. Germline V CDR1 and CDR2: SGHRS, YFSETQ. DNA for the CDR3: TGCGCCAGCAGCTCGTACAGGGGCCTACAGTCGGATACGCAGTATTTT. The encoded protein is CASSSYRGLQSDTQYF. The full variable domain, rest sourced from reference TRBV5-1 and TRBJ2-3, is KAGVTQTPRYLIKTRGQQVTLSCSPISGHRSVSWYQQTPGQGLQFLFEYFSETQRNKGNFPGRFSGRQFSNSRSEMNVSTLELGDSALYLCASSSYRGLQSDTQYFGPGTRLTVL.

At least ten counts were recorded for this clonotype. The chain employs TRBV19 and TRBJ2-7; a possible D gene is TRBD1 (6 bases). Germline V lookup: CDR1 LNHDA, CDR2 SQIVND (reference sequence). The CDR3 is 13 amino acids. The V gene lost 9 bases and the J gene lost 1 base, with 13 bases spanning the gap. CDR3 in DNA: TGTGCCAGCAGCGTCGGACAGTCCTACGAGCAGTACTTC. Amino acids: CASSVGQSYEQYF.

This clonotype has only a few counts. The genes are TRBV24-1 and TRBJ2-7; D remains ambiguous. Germline V lookup: CDR1 KGHDR, CDR2 SFDVKD. This CDR3 is built from 14 residues. V was clipped by 5 bases and J by 0 bases, with 10 bases between them. CDR3 in amino acids: CATSASWVSYEQYF. Here the CDR3 DNA reads TGTGCCACCAGTGCCTCTTGGGTCTCCTACGAGCAGTACTTC.

This clonotype occurred a few times. The chain has TRBV5-6 and TRBJ1-3, with D tentatively TRBD1 (5 bases). The germline V gene has CDR1 SGHDT and CDR2 YYEEEE. V lost 6 bases and J lost 0, with 22 bases in between. There are 18 residues in the CDR3. CDR3 sequence: CASNPSTEARGSGNTIYF. CDR3 nucleotide sequence: TGTGCCAGCAATCCGAGTACCGAAGCAAGGGGCTCTGGAAACACCATATATTTT. The full variable domain, with the rest looked up from reference TRBV5-6 and TRBJ1-3, is DAGVTQSPTHLIKTRGQQVTLRCSPKSGHDTVSWYQQALGQGPQFIFQYYEEEERQRGNFPDRFSGHQFPNYSSELNVNALLLGDSALYLCASNPSTEARGSGNTIYFGEGSWLTVV.

The V call is TRBV5-1, the J call TRBJ1-5; D is possibly TRBD1 (5 bases). V was clipped by 4 bases and J by 0 bases, with 14 bases between them. CDR3 length: 16 amino acids. Germline V CDR1 and CDR2: SGHRS, YFSETQ. The CDR3 nucleotides read TGCGCCAGCAGCCTCACGGGACTCTTTAGCAATCAGCCCCAGCATTTT. Translating it yields CASSLTGLFSNQPQHF.